The 2 T cell receptor beta chains below were found in one sample sequenced in a study of cytomegalovirus exposure and HLA in healthy donors. Amplification used 60 Vbeta primers and 13 Jbeta primers. Sequenced by immunoSEQ multiplex PCR; TCRdb stores in-frame clones only, minus some. The data hold about 80,000 clones, with about 71% observed a single time. The material sequenced was PBMCs. Every receptor here comes from a woman aged 35 to 49 in good health and CMV-seronegative.

This chain links TRBV7-2 with TRBJ1-6; TRBD1 agrees at 7 bases. V shed 2 bases, J shed 8 bases, and the junction held 9 bases outside the gene matches. CDR1 and CDR2 from the germline V gene are SGHTA and FQGNSA. The CDR3 is 16 residues long. CDR3 residues: CASSLRTTGFDSPLHF. The CDR3 nucleotides read TGTGCCAGCAGCTTAAGGACGACAGGGTTTGATTCACCCCTCCACTTT.

V and J are TRBV15 and TRBJ1-3; possibly TRBD1 for D (5 bases). Germline V gene lookup returns CDR1 LNHNV and CDR2 YYDKDF (reference sequence). The CDR3 sequence is 14 residues long. V was pared by 4 bases and J by 2 bases, with 9 bases between. The CDR3 here is CATSTQVAGNTIYF. DNA for the CDR3: TGTGCCACCAGCACACAGGTGGCTGGAAACACCATATATTTT.